Listed below are T cell receptor beta chains from one sample, sequenced in a study of identical twins. MiXCR was run by TCRdb on the 5' RACE reads, yielding one entry per CDR3 protein. The sample yields 450,000 to 650,000 distinct CDR3 sequences, nearly 15% seen once. The same specimen was also included in a second study, on yellow fever vaccine responses in identical twins.

The sample was CD4+ T cells sorted from blood. The source of these receptors is a woman aged 18-29 years in good health. The CDR3 runs from the conserved cysteine through the conserved F or W. Only part of the rows carry a size: once, few, many, or a class if the clone is expanded.

v_gene,j_gene,abundance,CDR3aa
TRBV6-5,TRBJ2-5,few,CASSYGNLRETQYF
TRBV12-3/TRBV12-4,TRBJ1-1,NA,CASRRIMNTEAFF
TRBV5-1,TRBJ2-1,NA,CASSWGASSYNEQFF
TRBV29-1,TRBJ2-2,NA,CSVRQNLNTGELFF
TRBV20-1,TRBJ1-1,few,CSARDSRGSRGFTEAFF
TRBV5-1,TRBJ2-3,many,CASSRDRANTDTQYF
TRBV24-1,TRBJ2-5,NA,CATRMHSSGSSETQYF
TRBV27,TRBJ1-3,NA,CASSFDRGRGNTIYF
TRBV18,TRBJ2-7,NA,CASSPRTGAIYEQYF
TRBV7-9,TRBJ2-1,few,CASSRDREQFF